The T cell receptor (beta chain) described here comes from a study of blood T cell repertoires in COVID-19. Study at large: The study drew acute and convalescent COVID-19 samples from the United States, Italy and Spain. PBMCs, B-cell-depleted T cells, or T cells provided the cDNA or gDNA that made up the material.

In the original processing: Counts of nucleated cells, estimated from reference gene primer amplification, were obtained. Assay used: immunoSEQ multiplex PCR; TCRdb lists only in-frame clones, some missing. V and J calls and clone size are copied from that table; D and trimming were computed from the DNA. Of 200,000 or so clones in the sample, 70% to 85% were seen once. Trimming stripped 0 bases from V and 4 bases from J, with 9 bases between. Germline CDR1 reads SGHTA; CDR2 reads FQGTGA. The CDR3 loop spans 15 amino acids. This TCR derives from a human donor with acute or convalescent COVID-19. The donor label of this sample is uncertain. The chain uses TRBV7-3 and TRBJ2-2, with a tentative D call TRBD1 (6 bases). Sample: peripheral blood. The CDR3 DNA sequence: TGTGCCAGCAGCTTAACGCAGGGGCTCACCGGGGAGCTGTTTTTT. Translated: CASSLTQGLTGELFF.